Each of the 18 T cell receptor beta chains below was sequenced from the same sample in a study of blood T cell repertoires in COVID-19. TCRdb's table, derived via immunoSEQ multiplex PCR, lists solely in-frame clones and lacks some. The data contain about 47,000 clones, around 83% of them singletons. Sequenced material: peripheral blood. The receptors stem from a human donor with acute or convalescent COVID-19. The donor label of this sample is uncertain.

This clone was detected a few times. V is TRBV28 and J is TRBJ2-7, with 8 bases fitting TRBD1. The ends lost 5 bases at V and 12 bases at J; junction bases unmatched: 18. This CDR3 region has 15 residues. Germline values: CDR1 MDHEN, CDR2 SYDVKM. The CDR3 reads CASSPFTGTGITWYF. CDR3 bases: TGTGCCAGCAGTCCGTTCACCGGGACAGGCATTACCTGGTACTTC.

The gene calls are TRBV18 and TRBJ1-1; 10 bases are a match to TRBD1. Germline V CDR1 and CDR2: KGHSH, LQKENI. J lost 9 bases, V lost 3 bases, and 7 bases had no gene match. This CDR3 spans 14 amino acids. In DNA form, the CDR3 reads TGTGCCAGCTCACCGGGACAGGGGTTGCTCAAAGCTTTCTTT. This translates into CASSPGQGLLKAFF.

This chain uses TRBV21-1 with TRBJ2-2; the table's D call TRBD2 went unverified against the DNA. TRBV21-1 is assigned pseudogene status. The CDR3 contains 16 residues. The CDR3 loop reads CASSKAGSARIGELFF. The CDR3 coding sequence is TGTGCCAGCAGCAAAGCCGGTAGCGCTAGAATCGGGGAGCTGTTTTTT.

This clone was seen a single time. The chain couples TRBV6-5 to TRBJ1-5; 7 nucleotides match TRBD1. CDR3 length: 13 residues. CDR1 and CDR2 from the germline V gene are MNHEY and SVGAGI. Germline trimming cut 9 bases from V and 5 bases from J; bases unmatched to any gene: 7. The CDR3 sequence: CASRQGGDQPQHF. CDR3 bases: TGTGCCAGTAGACAGGGCGGAGATCAGCCCCAGCATTTT.

The rearrangement links TRBV7-9 to TRBJ2-7, with 8 nucleotides matching TRBD1. The germline CDR1 and CDR2 sequences are SEHNR and FQNEAQ (reference sequence). The CDR3 length is 14 residues. Trimming took 5 bases from V and 4 from J; bases not matched to a gene: 7. CDR3 residues: CASSPRQGSYEQYF. Here the CDR3 DNA reads TGTGCCAGCAGCCCGAGACAGGGGTCTTACGAGCAGTACTTC.

J is TRBJ2-5 and V is TRBV5-1; TRBD2 matches 7 bases. The junction had 3 bases not matched to a gene; V was cut back by 0 bases and J by 4 bases. This CDR3 contains 14 residues. Per germline, CDR1 SGHRS and CDR2 YFSETQ. CDR3 DNA sequence: TGCGCCAGCAGCTTGGTCCCGGGGGGAGAGACCCAGTACTTC. Translating gives CASSLVPGGETQYF.

This chain joins TRBV24-1 and TRBJ1-2; D is possibly TRBD1 (5 bases). The germline gives CDR1 KGHDR, CDR2 SFDVKD. V lost 4 bases to trimming and J lost 6 bases, with 11 bases between them. The CDR3 sequence is 13 residues long. CDR3 residues: CATSDRGTDGYTF. The CDR3 DNA sequence: TGTGCCACCAGTGACCGCGGGACGGATGGCTACACCTTC.

The gene calls are TRBV3-1 (or the pseudogene TRBV3-2) and TRBJ1-2; D unclear. Germline V lookup: CDR1 LGHDT, CDR2 YNNKEL (reference sequence). The CDR3 length is 19 residues. Trimming pared 0 bases from V and 1 base from J, leaving 21 bases between. CDR3 sequence reads: CASSQDTTLARVLNYGYTF. The CDR3 DNA reads as TGTGCCAGCAGCCAAGATACGACCCTTGCACGGGTCCTTAACTATGGCTACACCTTC.

This clone came up once. This chain's CDR3 is CASSSDLGLENNEQFF. The CDR3 DNA sequence: TGTGCCAGCAGCTCTGACCTGGGACTCGAGAACAATGAGCAGTTCTTC. The rearrangement joins TRBV5-4 to TRBJ2-1; maybe TRBD2 (6 bases). Trimming took 3 bases from V and 5 from J, leaving 18 bases between them. This CDR3 contains 16 residues. Per germline, CDR1 SGHNT and CDR2 YYREEE (reference sequence).

J is TRBJ1-4 and V is TRBV7-3, with a tentative D call TRBD1 (6 bases). Germline CDR1 is SGHTA and CDR2 is FQGTGA. The V end was cut by 5 bases, the J end by 3 bases, with 13 bases between. There are 15 residues in the CDR3. The CDR3 loop is CASSPQGLPNEKLFF. The CDR3 DNA sequence: TGTGCCAGCAGCCCCCAGGGGCTCCCTAATGAAAAACTGTTTTTT. The whole variable domain, remainder taken from reference TRBV7-3 and TRBJ1-4, is GAGVSQTPSNKVTEKGKYVELRCDPISGHTALYWYRQSLGQGPEFLIYFQGTGAADDSGLPNDRFFAVRPEGSVSTLKIQRTERGDSAVYLCASSPQGLPNEKLFFGSGTQLSVL.

The V and J genes are TRBV11-2 and TRBJ1-2; no reliable D call. Trimming removed 1 base from V and 4 bases from J, with 10 bases in between. The germline V gene has CDR1 SGHAT and CDR2 FQNNGV. This CDR3 region has 14 residues. The CDR3: CASSLAQVGYGYTF. The CDR3 DNA reads TGTGCCAGCAGCTTAGCTCAGGTTGGCTATGGCTACACCTTC. Complete variable domain (other parts from reference TRBV11-2 and TRBJ1-2): EAGVAQSPRYKIIEKRQSVAFWCNPISGHATLYWYQQILGQGPKLLIQFQNNGVVDDSQLPKDRFSAERLKGVDSTLKIQPAKLEDSAVYLCASSLAQVGYGYTFGSGTRLTVV.

This clone was observed a few times. The J gene is TRBJ2-3, the V gene TRBV18, with TRBD2 matching 7 bases. Trimming cost V 3 bases and J 5 bases; bases outside gene matches: 2. CDR1 and CDR2 (germline): KGHSH, LQKENI. The CDR3 spans 13 residues. The CDR3, as DNA: TGTGCCAGCTCACCGTCGGGGGGAGATACGCAGTATTTT. Translating gives CASSPSGGDTQYF.

This clone has only one observation. This rearrangement joins TRBV10-1 to TRBJ1-1; TRBD1 is a possible D gene (6 bases). The CDR3 is made up of 14 amino acids. The ends were cut back, 0 bases at V and 4 bases at J, with 9 bases in the middle. The V gene's germline CDR1 is WNHNN and CDR2 SYGVQD (reference sequence). This CDR3 is CASSESGGLTEAFF. CDR3 in DNA: TGCGCCAGCAGTGAGTCGGGGGGGCTCACTGAAGCTTTCTTT.

The rearrangement links TRBV5-1 to TRBJ1-1; 9 nucleotides match TRBD1. The germline CDR1 and CDR2 sequences are SGHRS and YFSETQ. After removal of 5 bases from V and 0 bases from J, the junction contained 2 bases not matched to a gene. The CDR3 spans 14 residues. In DNA form, the CDR3 reads TGCGCCAGCAGACAGGGGGCGGTGAACACTGAAGCTTTCTTT. Translating gives CASRQGAVNTEAFF.

The chain is built from TRBV1 and TRBJ2-1; no check of the table's D call, TRBD1, against the DNA was made. TRBV1 is classified as a pseudogene. CDR3 size: 12 residues. Here the CDR3 reads CTSSPPTEGQFF. CDR3 coding DNA: TGCACCAGCAGCCCCCCGACAGAAGGGCAGTTCTTC.

V and J are TRBV2 and TRBJ1-3; D gene unclear. The V end was cut by 6 bases, the J end by 0 bases, with 6 bases between. The length of the CDR3 is 13 residues. The germline gives CDR1 SNHLY, CDR2 FYNNEI. As DNA, the CDR3 is TGTGCCAGCAGGAGGGACTCTGGAAACACCATATATTTT. Its translation: CASRRDSGNTIYF.

This chain links TRBV28 with TRBJ1-5; the D is unclear. V shed 2 bases and J shed 5 bases, with 13 bases lying between them. Germline CDR1 MDHEN, CDR2 SYDVKM. The CDR3 has 15 amino acids. The CDR3 nucleotides are TGTGCCAGCAGTTTAAAGTACGCGGGGTATCAGCCCCAGCATTTT. Translating gives CASSLKYAGYQPQHF. The full variable domain, in which reference TRBV28 and TRBJ1-5 provide the parts outside the CDR3, is DVKVTQSSRYLVKRTGEKVFLECVQDMDHENMFWYRQDPGLGLRLIYFSYDVKMKEKGDIPEGYSVSREKKERFSLILESASTNQTSMYLCASSLKYAGYQPQHFGDGTRLSIL.

J is TRBJ2-3 and V is TRBV5-4; 9 positions match TRBD2. This CDR3 comprises 16 residues. Germline values: CDR1 SGHNT, CDR2 YYREEE (reference sequence). The junction had 8 bases not matched to a gene; V was cut back by 1 base and J by 5 bases. In DNA, the CDR3 is TGTGCCAGCAGCTTGAAGGCGGGGGGGCCCAGAGATACGCAGTATTTT. Residues: CASSLKAGGPRDTQYF.